This is a list of T cell receptor beta chains from one sample in a study of cytomegalovirus exposure and HLA in healthy donors. Only in-frame clones appear in the TCRdb table, and some are missing; sequencing was by immunoSEQ multiplex PCR. The table shows 150,000 to 200,000 clones, with about 79% occurring only once. The sample comprised PBMCs. The receptors originated from a woman aged 45-60 years in good health and CMV-seronegative. The CDR3 runs from the conserved cysteine through the conserved F or W. D genes are given only for firm matches. Size tells how often a clone was seen (once, few, many) or the class of an expanded clone, and some rows leave it out.

DNA,CDR3,size,D,J,V
TGTGCCAGCAGTTTAAACTGGGGAGCTAATGAAAAACTGTTTTTT,CASSLNWGANEKLFF,NA,NA,TRBJ1-4,TRBV27
TGTGCCAGCAGTTTATGGGGGCCCCCTTATGGCTACACCTTC,CASSLWGPPYGYTF,NA,NA,TRBJ1-2,TRBV28
TGTGCCAGCAGGGCGGGGCCAGAGACCCAGTACTTC,CASRAGPETQYF,NA,NA,TRBJ2-5,TRBV28
TGTTCCAGCAGCAGGGGACAGGGTGAGCAGTACTTC,CSSSRGQGEQYF,NA,TRBD1,TRBJ2-7,TRBV7-9
TGTGCCAGCAGCACACCGGGACAGGGGGCAAGAAACACCATATATTTT,CASSTPGQGARNTIYF,NA,TRBD1,TRBJ1-3,TRBV9
TGTGCCAGCAGCCTGAGGGCCTACGAGCAGTACTTC,CASSLRAYEQYF,few,NA,TRBJ2-7,TRBV7-9
TGTGCCAGCACGGGGGGTCGGGGAAACACCATATATTTT,CASTGGRGNTIYF,NA,NA,TRBJ1-3,TRBV6-5
TGTGCCAGCAGGCCAAACCGGGGGACTGGCTCCTATAATTCACCCCTCCACTTT,CASRPNRGTGSYNSPLHF,NA,NA,TRBJ1-6,TRBV7-2
TGTGCCAGCAGCAATCCGGAGACGCCAGGGGCCAACGTCCTGACTTTC,CASSNPETPGANVLTF,NA,NA,TRBJ2-6,TRBV5-6
TGTGCCAGCAGTTTATCAAGGGGTGGGGAGCAGTACTTC,CASSLSRGGEQYF,once,NA,TRBJ2-7,TRBV27
TGTGCCAGCAGACGGATATCTGGGGGGGCTGGAAACACCATATATTTT,CASRRISGGAGNTIYF,NA,NA,TRBJ1-3,TRBV11-2
TGTGCCAGTCCACCCGGGACAGGGGTTGGGGGCACTGAAGCTTTCTTT,CASPPGTGVGGTEAFF,once,TRBD1,TRBJ1-1,TRBV28
TGTGCCAGCAGCGGAAGCCAGGTGAATGGCTACACCTTC,CASSGSQVNGYTF,NA,NA,TRBJ1-2,TRBV28
TGTGCCAGCAGCTTAAACAGGGGGCGCAACACTGAAGCTTTCTTT,CASSLNRGRNTEAFF,NA,TRBD1,TRBJ1-1,TRBV7-9
TGTGCCAGCAGTTTAGGGGGGGGAAGAGGGCCGCTTAACTATGGCTACACCTTC,CASSLGGGRGPLNYGYTF,NA,NA,TRBJ1-2,TRBV28
TGCGCCAGCGCATTGCAGGGACTCACTGAAGCTTTCTTT,CASALQGLTEAFF,NA,NA,TRBJ1-1,TRBV10-2
TGTGCCAGCAGTGATCCCAGGGGGGTCTACGAGCAGTACTTC,CASSDPRGVYEQYF,NA,NA,TRBJ2-7,TRBV25-1
TGCGCCAGCAGGGCAGGATTTACCTACAATGAGCAGTTCTTC,CASRAGFTYNEQFF,NA,NA,TRBJ2-1,TRBV5-1
TGTGCCACCCGCGGAGTCTCGGCTAATGAAAAACTGTTTTTT,CATRGVSANEKLFF,NA,NA,TRBJ1-4,TRBV7-9
TGTGCCAGCATCGAAGGGACAGGCCGCTATGGCTACACCTTC,CASIEGTGRYGYTF,NA,TRBD1,TRBJ1-2,TRBV2
TGCGCCAGCAGCTTGGATCGGGGAAGCACAGATACGCAGTATTTT,CASSLDRGSTDTQYF,once,NA,TRBJ2-3,TRBV5-1
TGTTCCAGCAGCGCGCTCCGTCAAGCTTTCTTT,CSSSALRQAFF,NA,NA,TRBJ1-1,TRBV7-9
TGTGCCAGCAGTCCCGGGACAGACCACACTGAAGCTTTCTTT,CASSPGTDHTEAFF,NA,TRBD1,TRBJ1-1,TRBV6-5
TGTGCCAGCAGGCAGGAGCTAGCGGGAGGGACAGATACGCAGTATTTT,CASRQELAGGTDTQYF,NA,TRBD2,TRBJ2-3,TRBV4-2
TGTGCCAGCAGCTTACCGCCCCAGGGGGCCACCGGGGAGCTGTTTTTT,CASSLPPQGATGELFF,NA,TRBD1,TRBJ2-2,TRBV7-9
TGTGCCAGCAGCACCCGGACAGGGGGCGCGTCGGGGAACACTGAAGCTTTCTTT,CASSTRTGGASGNTEAFF,NA,TRBD1,TRBJ1-1,TRBV7-8
TGTGCCATCAGTGAGTCGTATATGAACACTGAAGCTTTCTTT,CAISESYMNTEAFF,few,NA,TRBJ1-1,TRBV10-3
TGTGCCAGCAGAACAGAACAGCCCCAGCATTTT,CASRTEQPQHF,once,NA,TRBJ1-5,TRBV28
TGTGCCAGCAGCGTAGAGTCTAGCGTCTCCTACGAGCAGTACTTC,CASSVESSVSYEQYF,few,NA,TRBJ2-7,TRBV9